This T cell receptor (beta chain) was identified during a study of CD8 T cells in ankylosing spondylitis. Whole-study findings and limits: Within ankylosing spondylitis blood, a TCR beta motif made up of fewer than ten highly homologous variants appeared to be characteristic. As for the disease-linked clones, they showed a CD8+ phenotype and occurred at relatively low frequencies in peripheral blood.

This clonotype was counted many times. Its antigen is not known. Construction of TCR beta libraries was performed using quantitative 5'-RACE with molecular barcodes. TCRdb redid the calling of the 5' RACE reads with MiXCR, one entry per CDR3 protein. This sample has tens of thousands of distinct CDR3 sequences; 9% to 12% occur once, and the top ten carry about 16%. Per the germline V gene, CDR1 is DFQATT and CDR2 is SNEGSKA (reference sequence). This CDR3 contains 14 residues. V lost 3 bases and J 9 bases, leaving 18 bases between the germline ends. The genes are TRBV20-1 and TRBJ1-5; a possible D gene is TRBD1 (5 bases). The sequenced material came from blood, either unsorted or a sorted T cell fraction (not recorded which). The TCR comes from a male donor with ankylosing spondylitis or in good health (not recorded which). DNA of the CDR3: TGCAGTGCTAGTGAGGGACGGAGCCCTGGGCCCCAGCATTTT. Its translation: CSASEGRSPGPQHF.